This section outlines one T cell receptor (beta chain) sequence together with its context. In the source study's methods: Scientists estimated how many nucleated cells there were by amplifying reference gene primers. Using immunoSEQ multiplex PCR, the repertoire was profiled, and TCRdb retains in-frame clones only, with some absent. The V and J calls and clone size come from that table; D and trimming were worked out from the DNA. The sample includes around 91,000 clones, about four fifths of them seen just once. The CDR3 spans 14 residues. The V gene lost 4 bases and the J gene lost 1 base, with 9 bases spanning the gap. Germline V gene lookup returns CDR1 SGDLS and CDR2 YYNGEE. The sample originates from a study of blood T cell repertoires in COVID-19. Study summary: Acute-phase and convalescent COVID-19 samples originated in the United States, Italy and Spain. The cDNA or gDNA used as material had been derived from T cells, B-cell-depleted T cells, or PBMCs.

This receptor was taken from a woman at least 80 years old with active or convalescent COVID-19. This rearrangement joins TRBV9 to TRBJ1-3; D is undetermined. The sequencing sample was made of peripheral blood. In nucleotides, the CDR3 is TGTGCCAGCAGCCCACTTGGTTCTGGAAACACCATATATTTT. Protein: CASSPLGSGNTIYF.